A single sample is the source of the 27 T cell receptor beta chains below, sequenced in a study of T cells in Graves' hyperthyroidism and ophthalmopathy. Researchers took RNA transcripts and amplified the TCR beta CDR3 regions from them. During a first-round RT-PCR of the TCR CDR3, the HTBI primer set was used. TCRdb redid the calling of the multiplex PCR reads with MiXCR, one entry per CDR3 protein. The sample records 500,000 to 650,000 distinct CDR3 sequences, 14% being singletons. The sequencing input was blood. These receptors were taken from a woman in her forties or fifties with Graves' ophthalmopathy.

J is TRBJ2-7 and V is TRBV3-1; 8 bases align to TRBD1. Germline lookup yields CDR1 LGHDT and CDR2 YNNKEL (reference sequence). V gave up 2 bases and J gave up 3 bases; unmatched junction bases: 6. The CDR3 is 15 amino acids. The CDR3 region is CASSQSRGQDYEQYF. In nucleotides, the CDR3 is TGTGCCAGCAGCCAAAGTCGGGGACAGGACTACGAGCAGTACTTC.

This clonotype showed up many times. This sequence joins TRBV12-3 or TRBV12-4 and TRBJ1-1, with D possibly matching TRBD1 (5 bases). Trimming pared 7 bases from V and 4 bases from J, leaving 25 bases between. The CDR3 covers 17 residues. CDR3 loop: CASTRRISGGASTEAFF. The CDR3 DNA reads TGTGCCAGCACCAGGCGAATTTCGGGGGGAGCGAGCACTGAAGCTTTCTTT.

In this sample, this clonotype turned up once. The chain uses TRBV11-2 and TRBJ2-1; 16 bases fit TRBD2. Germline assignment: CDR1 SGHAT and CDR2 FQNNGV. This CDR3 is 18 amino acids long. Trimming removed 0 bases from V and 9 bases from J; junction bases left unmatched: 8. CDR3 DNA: TGTGCCAGCAGCTTAGAGGGACTAGCGGGAGGGCCAGATTTTGAGCAGTTCTTC. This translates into CASSLEGLAGGPDFEQFF. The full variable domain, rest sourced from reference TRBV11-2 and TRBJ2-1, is EAGVAQSPRYKIIEKRQSVAFWCNPISGHATLYWYQQILGQGPKLLIQFQNNGVVDDSQLPKDRFSAERLKGVDSTLKIQPAKLEDSAVYLCASSLEGLAGGPDFEQFFGPGTRLTVL.

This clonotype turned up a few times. The CDR3 DNA reads as TGCGCCAGCAGCGGGGGGGGGGGGAACACTGAAGCTTTCTTT. Protein sequence: CASSGGGGNTEAFF. This chain joins TRBV5-1 and TRBJ1-1; possible D gene TRBD1, 5 bases. The V gene's germline CDR1 is SGHRS and CDR2 YFSETQ. The ends were cut back, 4 bases at V and 1 base at J, with 11 bases in the middle. There are 14 residues in the CDR3.

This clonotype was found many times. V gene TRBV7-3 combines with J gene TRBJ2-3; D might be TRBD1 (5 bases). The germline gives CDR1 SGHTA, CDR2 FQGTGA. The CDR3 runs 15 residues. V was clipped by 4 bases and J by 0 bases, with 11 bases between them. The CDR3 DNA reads TGTGCCAGCAGCTCAGACAGTTCTAGCACAGATACGCAGTATTTT. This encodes CASSSDSSSTDTQYF.

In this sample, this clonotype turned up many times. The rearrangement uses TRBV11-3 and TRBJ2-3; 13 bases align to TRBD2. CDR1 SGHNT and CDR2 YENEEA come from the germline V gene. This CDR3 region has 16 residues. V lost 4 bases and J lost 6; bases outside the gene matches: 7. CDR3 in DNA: TGTGCCAGCAGCTATTCCGGGACTAGCGGGATTGATACGCAGTATTTT. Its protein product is CASSYSGTSGIDTQYF. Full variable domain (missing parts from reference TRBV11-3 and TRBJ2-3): EAGVVQSPRYKIIEKKQPVAFWCNPISGHNTLYWYLQNLGQGPELLIRYENEEAVDDSQLPKDRFSAERLKGVDSTLKIQPAELGDSAVYLCASSYSGTSGIDTQYFGPGTRLTVL.

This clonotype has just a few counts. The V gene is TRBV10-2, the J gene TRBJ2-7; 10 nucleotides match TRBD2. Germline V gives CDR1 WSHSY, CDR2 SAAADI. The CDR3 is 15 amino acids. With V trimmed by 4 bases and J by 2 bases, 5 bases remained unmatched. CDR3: CASSALAGQTYEQYF. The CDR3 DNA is TGCGCCAGCAGTGCACTAGCGGGGCAGACCTACGAGCAGTACTTC.

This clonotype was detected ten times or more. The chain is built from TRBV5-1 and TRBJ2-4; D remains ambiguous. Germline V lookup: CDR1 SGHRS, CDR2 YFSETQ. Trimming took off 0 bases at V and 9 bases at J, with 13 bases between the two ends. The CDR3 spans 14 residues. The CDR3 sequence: CASSLDYQETIQYF. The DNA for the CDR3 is TGCGCCAGCAGCTTGGACTACCAAGAAACCATTCAGTACTTC.

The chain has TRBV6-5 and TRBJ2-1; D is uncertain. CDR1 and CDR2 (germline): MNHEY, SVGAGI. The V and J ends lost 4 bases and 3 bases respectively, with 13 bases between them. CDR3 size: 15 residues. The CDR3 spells CASSLGQVDYNEQFF. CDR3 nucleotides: TGTGCCAGCAGTTTAGGGCAGGTTGACTACAATGAGCAGTTCTTC.

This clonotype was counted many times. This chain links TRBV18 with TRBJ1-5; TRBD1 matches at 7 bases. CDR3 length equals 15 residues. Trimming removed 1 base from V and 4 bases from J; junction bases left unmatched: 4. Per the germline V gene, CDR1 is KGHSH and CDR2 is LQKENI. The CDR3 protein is CASSPQQGVNQPQHF. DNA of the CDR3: TGTGCCAGCTCACCACAGCAGGGGGTGAATCAGCCCCAGCATTTT.

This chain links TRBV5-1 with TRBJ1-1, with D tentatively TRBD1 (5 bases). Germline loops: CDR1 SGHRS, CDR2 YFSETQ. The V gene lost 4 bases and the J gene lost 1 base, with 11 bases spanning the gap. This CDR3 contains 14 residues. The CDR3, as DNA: TGCGCCAGCAGCACGGGGCCTGGGAACACTGAAGCTTTCTTT. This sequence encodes CASSTGPGNTEAFF. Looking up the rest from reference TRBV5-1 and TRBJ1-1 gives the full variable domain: KAGVTQTPRYLIKTRGQQVTLSCSPISGHRSVSWYQQTPGQGLQFLFEYFSETQRNKGNFPGRFSGRQFSNSRSEMNVSTLELGDSALYLCASSTGPGNTEAFFGQGTRLTVV.

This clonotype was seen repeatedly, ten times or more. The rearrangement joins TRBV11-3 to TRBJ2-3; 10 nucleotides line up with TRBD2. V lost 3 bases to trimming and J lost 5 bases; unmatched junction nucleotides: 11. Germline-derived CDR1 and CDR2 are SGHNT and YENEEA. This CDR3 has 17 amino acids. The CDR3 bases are TGTGCCAGCAGCTTCGGGGGTCTAGCGGGAGTAGGAGATACGCAGTATTTT. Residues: CASSFGGLAGVGDTQYF.

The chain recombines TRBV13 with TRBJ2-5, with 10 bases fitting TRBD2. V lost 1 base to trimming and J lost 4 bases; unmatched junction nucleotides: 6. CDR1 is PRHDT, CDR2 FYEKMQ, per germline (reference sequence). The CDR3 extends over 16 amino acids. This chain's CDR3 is CASSLVSGRAVETQYF. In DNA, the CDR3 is TGTGCCAGCAGCTTAGTGAGCGGGAGGGCCGTAGAGACCCAGTACTTC.

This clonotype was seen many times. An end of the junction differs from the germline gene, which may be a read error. The CDR3 DNA reads as TGTGCTAGCAGTAGGACAACTGGGGCCAACGTCCTGACTTTC. The encoded protein is CASSRTTGANVLTF. The rearrangement uses TRBV7-7 and TRBJ2-6; possible D gene TRBD1, 5 bases. The germline V gene encodes CDR1 SSHAT and CDR2 FNYEAQ (reference sequence). The CDR3 covers 14 residues.

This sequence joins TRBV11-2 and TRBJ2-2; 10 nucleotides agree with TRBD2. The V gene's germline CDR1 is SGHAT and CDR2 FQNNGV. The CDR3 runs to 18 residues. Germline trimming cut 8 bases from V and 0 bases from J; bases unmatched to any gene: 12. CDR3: CASSPPAGLASNTGELFF. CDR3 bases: TGTGCCAGCTCACCACCTGCGGGACTAGCGTCGAACACCGGGGAGCTGTTTTTT.

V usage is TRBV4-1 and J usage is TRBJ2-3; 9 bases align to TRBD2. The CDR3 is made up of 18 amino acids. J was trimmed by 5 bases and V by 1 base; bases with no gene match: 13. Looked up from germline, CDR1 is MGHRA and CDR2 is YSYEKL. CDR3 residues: CASSQVGSSGKSVDTQYF. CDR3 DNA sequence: TGCGCCAGCAGCCAAGTTGGTTCTAGCGGGAAAAGTGTAGATACGCAGTATTTT.

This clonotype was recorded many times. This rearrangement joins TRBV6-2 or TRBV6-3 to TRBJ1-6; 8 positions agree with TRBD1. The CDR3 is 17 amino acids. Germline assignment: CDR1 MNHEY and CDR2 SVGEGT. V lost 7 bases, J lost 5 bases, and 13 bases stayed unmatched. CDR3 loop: CASTNFGQGGDNSPLHF. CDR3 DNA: TGTGCCAGCACCAACTTCGGACAGGGAGGAGATAATTCACCCCTCCACTTT.

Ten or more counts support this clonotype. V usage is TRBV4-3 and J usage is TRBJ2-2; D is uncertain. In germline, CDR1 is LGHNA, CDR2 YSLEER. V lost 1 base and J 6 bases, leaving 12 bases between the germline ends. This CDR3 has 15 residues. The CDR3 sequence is CASSQGNDAAGELFF. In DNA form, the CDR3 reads TGCGCCAGCAGCCAAGGGAACGACGCGGCCGGGGAGCTGTTTTTT.

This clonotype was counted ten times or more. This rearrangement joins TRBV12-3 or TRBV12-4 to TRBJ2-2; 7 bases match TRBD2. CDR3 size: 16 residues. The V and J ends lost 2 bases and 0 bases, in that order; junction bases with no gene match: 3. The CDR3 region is CASSLRAGANTGELFF. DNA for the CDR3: TGTGCCAGCAGTTTAAGGGCGGGAGCGAACACCGGGGAGCTGTTTTTT.

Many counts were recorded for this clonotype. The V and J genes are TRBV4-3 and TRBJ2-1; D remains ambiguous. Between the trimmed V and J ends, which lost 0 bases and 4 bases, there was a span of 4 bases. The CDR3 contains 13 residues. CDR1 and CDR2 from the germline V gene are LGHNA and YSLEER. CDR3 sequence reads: CASSQDWYNEQFF. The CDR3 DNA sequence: TGCGCCAGCAGCCAAGATTGGTACAATGAGCAGTTCTTC.

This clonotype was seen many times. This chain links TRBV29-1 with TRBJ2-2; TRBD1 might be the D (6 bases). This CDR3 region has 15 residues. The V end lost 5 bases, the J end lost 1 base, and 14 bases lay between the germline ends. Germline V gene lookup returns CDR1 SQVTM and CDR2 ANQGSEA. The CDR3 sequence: CSVSPLTGNTGELFF. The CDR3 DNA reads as TGCAGCGTTTCGCCCCTGACAGGGAACACCGGGGAGCTGTTTTTT.

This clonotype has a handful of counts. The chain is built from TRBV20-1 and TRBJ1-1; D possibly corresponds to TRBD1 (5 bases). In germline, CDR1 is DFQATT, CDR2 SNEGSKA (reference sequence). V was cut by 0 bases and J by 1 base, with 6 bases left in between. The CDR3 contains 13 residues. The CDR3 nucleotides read TGCAGTGCTAGAGACGGGGCGAACACTGAAGCTTTCTTT. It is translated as CSARDGANTEAFF.

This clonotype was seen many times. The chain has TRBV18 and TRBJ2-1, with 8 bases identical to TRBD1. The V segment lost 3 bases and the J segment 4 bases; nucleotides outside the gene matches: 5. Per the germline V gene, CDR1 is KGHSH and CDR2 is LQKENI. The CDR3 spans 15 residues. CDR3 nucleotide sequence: TGTGCCAGCTCACCCAGGGGGCGATCGTACAATGAGCAGTTCTTC. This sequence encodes CASSPRGRSYNEQFF.

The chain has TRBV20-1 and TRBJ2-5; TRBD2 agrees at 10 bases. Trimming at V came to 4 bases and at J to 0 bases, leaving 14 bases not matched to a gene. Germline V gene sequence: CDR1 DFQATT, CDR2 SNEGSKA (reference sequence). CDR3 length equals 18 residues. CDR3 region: CSAKTSGKVLIYQETQYF. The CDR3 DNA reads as TGCAGTGCTAAAACTAGCGGGAAAGTCCTTATATACCAAGAGACCCAGTACTTC.

DNA for the CDR3: TGTGCCAGCAGTTTTACCGGACTAGCGGGAGCTGAGCAGTTCTTC. Protein: CASSFTGLAGAEQFF. The chain has TRBV2 and TRBJ2-1, with 13 bases identical to TRBD2. The CDR3 sequence is 15 residues long. The trim removed 5 bases at V and 9 bases at J, leaving 7 bases unmatched. The germline V gene encodes CDR1 SNHLY and CDR2 FYNNEI.

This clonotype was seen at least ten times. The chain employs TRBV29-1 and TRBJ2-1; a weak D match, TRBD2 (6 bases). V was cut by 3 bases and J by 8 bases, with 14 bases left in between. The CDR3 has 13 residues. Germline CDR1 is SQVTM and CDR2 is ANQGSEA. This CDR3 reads CSVDGGSRDEQFF. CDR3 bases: TGCAGCGTTGATGGAGGGTCGAGGGATGAGCAGTTCTTC.

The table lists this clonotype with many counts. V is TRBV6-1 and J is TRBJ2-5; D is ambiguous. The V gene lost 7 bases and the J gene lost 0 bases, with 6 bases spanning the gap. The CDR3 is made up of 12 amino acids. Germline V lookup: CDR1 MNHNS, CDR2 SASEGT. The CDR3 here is CASKGYQETQYF. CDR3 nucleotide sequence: TGTGCCAGCAAAGGGTACCAAGAGACCCAGTACTTC.